Each of the 32 T cell receptor beta chains below was sequenced from the same sample in a study of T cell responses to AZD1222 COVID-19 vaccine. Clones were read by immunoSEQ multiplex PCR, and TCRdb kept only the in-frame ones, dropping some. The data contain 100,000 or so clones, about nine tenths of them singletons. The specimen comprised peripheral blood, sampled on day 0 of AZD1222 vaccination. Receptors were obtained from an adult in good health.

This clone was observed once. Other DNA variants within this sample encode the same CDR3. The chain is built from TRBV6-5 and TRBJ1-5; TRBD1 matches at 7 bases. Trimming removed 6 bases from V and 6 bases from J; junction bases left unmatched: 2. There are 12 residues in the CDR3. CDR1 and CDR2 from the germline V gene are MNHEY and SVGAGI. DNA of the CDR3: TGTGCCAGCAGCCAGGGGGGTCAGCCCCAGCATTTT. This translates into CASSQGGQPQHF.

The chain uses TRBV19 and TRBJ1-1; no firm D call. V was clipped by 7 bases and J by 3 bases, with 24 bases between them. Germline loops: CDR1 LNHDA, CDR2 SQIVND (reference sequence). This CDR3 has 17 residues. In DNA, the CDR3 is TGTGCCAGTACCCCTAGGCCCGGTTTGAGGACTGACACTGAAGCTTTCTTT. This translates into CASTPRPGLRTDTEAFF.

The chain is built from TRBV18 and TRBJ1-6; tentatively, D is TRBD1 (6 bases). Germline-derived CDR1 and CDR2 are KGHSH and LQKENI. V was cut by 5 bases and J by 3 bases, with 17 bases left in between. The CDR3 is 17 amino acids. CDR3 amino acids: CASSSVQGEGYNSPLHF. CDR3 bases: TGTGCCAGCTCATCTGTACAGGGTGAGGGCTATAATTCACCCCTCCACTTT.

The chain employs TRBV6-5 and TRBJ2-7; perhaps TRBD1 as D (6 bases). V was trimmed by 0 bases and J by 4 bases, leaving 16 bases between them. CDR3 length equals 16 residues. Germline CDR1 and CDR2: MNHEY and SVGAGI. CDR3 nucleotide sequence: TGTGCCAGCAGTTACTCGAGTGCGCAGGGGTTATACGAGCAGTACTTC. Translating gives CASSYSSAQGLYEQYF.

This chain uses TRBV2 with TRBJ1-6; D unresolved. Trimming removed 7 bases at V and 5 bases at J, with 12 bases between. Germline V gene lookup returns CDR1 SNHLY and CDR2 FYNNEI. The CDR3 length is 14 residues. The CDR3 is CASKRRLDNSPLHF. The DNA of the CDR3 is TGTGCCAGCAAGAGGCGGTTGGATAATTCACCCCTCCACTTT.

This clone was seen once. The CDR3 loop is CASSVEQGAWGYTF. CDR3 coding DNA: TGTGCCAGCAGCGTAGAACAGGGGGCTTGGGGCTACACCTTC. This chain uses TRBV9 with TRBJ1-2; TRBD1 agrees at 9 bases. The CDR3 extends over 14 amino acids. Germline CDR1 and CDR2: SGDLS and YYNGEE. V lost 0 bases, J lost 8 bases, and 5 bases stayed unmatched.

This chain connects TRBV6-4 to TRBJ2-3, with D possibly matching TRBD2 (6 bases). Deletions cut 5 bases from V and 5 bases from J, with 17 bases between. The germline V gene encodes CDR1 MRHNA and CDR2 SNTAGT. The CDR3 spans 15 residues. CDR3 coding DNA: TGTGCCAGCAGTCCCGCCTGGGGGGAAAAAGATACGCAGTATTTT. Protein: CASSPAWGEKDTQYF.

The chain is built from TRBV6-5 and TRBJ2-3; TRBD1 agrees at 8 bases. Germline CDR1 reads MNHEY; CDR2 reads SVGAGI. V was clipped by 2 bases and J by 5 bases; unmatched bases: 6. The CDR3 has 15 amino acids. The CDR3 reads CASSYVGQGGDTQYF. The CDR3 DNA follows: TGTGCCAGCAGTTACGTTGGACAGGGAGGAGATACGCAGTATTTT.

This chain links TRBV15 with TRBJ1-2; D remains unclear. V gave up 0 bases and J gave up 7 bases, with 18 bases separating them. The CDR3 sequence is 16 residues long. The germline gives CDR1 LNHNV, CDR2 YYDKDF (reference sequence). In DNA form, the CDR3 reads TGTGCCACCAGCAGAGAGGGGTCTTTAGGGAGAGGTGGCTACACCTTC. Its translation is CATSREGSLGRGGYTF.

In DNA, the CDR3 is TGCGCCAGCAGCTTGGGGGACAGGGGGAGGGGATCACCCCTCCACTTT. As protein: CASSLGDRGRGSPLHF. This rearrangement joins TRBV5-1 to TRBJ1-6; 11 nucleotides line up with TRBD1. The CDR3 totals 16 residues. V trimming: 0 bases; J trimming: 10 bases; junction bases outside the gene matches: 6. CDR1 and CDR2 from the germline V gene are SGHRS and YFSETQ.

The chain combines TRBV30 with TRBJ1-6; D uncertain. With 5 bases removed from V and 5 bases from J, the gap between germline ends came to 7 bases. CDR3 size: 12 residues. CDR1 GTSNPN and CDR2 SVGIG come from the germline V gene (reference sequence). This CDR3 reads CAWEENNSPLHF. CDR3 nucleotides: TGTGCCTGGGAAGAAAATAATTCACCCCTCCACTTT.

The chain links TRBV6-4 to TRBJ2-1; 10 bases agree with TRBD2. From germline, CDR1 is MRHNA and CDR2 SNTAGT. This CDR3 has 14 residues. V was pared by 8 bases and J by 3 bases, with 4 bases of the junction left unmatched. CDR3 in amino acids: CASPWTSGYNEQFF. For the CDR3, the DNA is TGTGCCAGCCCGTGGACTAGCGGCTACAATGAGCAGTTCTTC.

CDR3 nucleotide sequence: TGCGCCAGCCTGGTGGACACCATATATTTT. This codes for CASLVDTIYF. The gene calls are TRBV5-1 and TRBJ1-3; D uncertain. The V gene lost 7 bases and the J gene lost 8 bases, with 7 bases spanning the gap. The CDR3 totals 10 residues. Germline CDR1 and CDR2: SGHRS and YFSETQ.

The V call is TRBV29-1, the J call TRBJ1-4; possibly TRBD1 for D (5 bases). The CDR3 runs 13 residues. V lost 7 bases and J lost 10, with 19 bases in between. Per the germline V gene, CDR1 is SQVTM and CDR2 is ANQGSEA. CDR3 sequence (DNA): TGCAGCGGGGGGGACCGTGGAGGTGGAAAACTGTTTTTT. It yields the protein CSGGDRGGGKLFF.

This clone has just a few counts. The chain joins TRBV5-4 to TRBJ2-7; 9 nucleotides align to TRBD1. Trimming cost V 4 bases and J 7 bases; bases outside gene matches: 6. Per germline, CDR1 SGHNT and CDR2 YYREEE (reference sequence). The CDR3 contains 13 residues. The CDR3 is CASSPDRGWEQYF. The CDR3 DNA sequence: TGTGCCAGCAGCCCGGACAGGGGCTGGGAGCAGTACTTC.

The chain joins TRBV2 to TRBJ1-5; D is uncertain. Germline CDR1 SNHLY, CDR2 FYNNEI. CDR3 length equals 13 residues. Trimming cost V 7 bases and J 3 bases, with 10 bases left between them. In DNA, the CDR3 is TGTGCCAGCAAAGTCAGCGCCAATCAGCCCCAGCATTTT. It codes for CASKVSANQPQHF.

This rearrangement joins TRBV7-9 to TRBJ2-5; D ambiguous. This CDR3 is 13 amino acids long. The V gene lost 4 bases and the J gene lost 5 bases, with 11 bases spanning the gap. The germline CDR1 and CDR2 sequences are SEHNR and FQNEAQ (reference sequence). CDR3 loop: CASSYWGAETQYF. The CDR3 coding sequence is TGTGCCAGCAGCTACTGGGGTGCCGAGACCCAGTACTTC.

This clone was counted once. The genes are TRBV7-2 and TRBJ2-3; D remains unclear. Germline CDR1 SGHTA, CDR2 FQGNSA. The V end lost 2 bases, the J end lost 0 bases, and 6 bases lay between the germline ends. This CDR3 region has 14 residues. The CDR3 bases are TGTGCCAGCAGCTTACAGGTTAGCACAGATACGCAGTATTTT. It codes for CASSLQVSTDTQYF. Variable domain in full (rest from reference TRBV7-2 and TRBJ2-3): GAGVSQSPSNKVTEKGKDVELRCDPISGHTALYWYRQSLGQGLEFLIYFQGNSAPDKSGLPSDRFSAERTGGSVSTLTIQRTQQEDSAVYLCASSLQVSTDTQYFGPGTRLTVL.

The chain recombines TRBV2 with TRBJ1-1; D ambiguous. The CDR3 has 12 amino acids. The ends were cut back, 7 bases at V and 1 base at J, with 7 bases in the middle. The germline CDR1 and CDR2 sequences are SNHLY and FYNNEI. In DNA form, the CDR3 reads TGTGCCAGCACGTCAGCGAACACTGAAGCTTTCTTT. Translated, it gives CASTSANTEAFF.

The rearrangement joins TRBV5-5 to TRBJ1-5; a weak D match, TRBD1 (5 bases). The V and J ends lost 2 bases and 1 base respectively, with 7 bases between them. The CDR3 spans 14 residues. The germline V gene encodes CDR1 SGHKS and CDR2 YYEKEE (reference sequence). DNA for the CDR3: TGTGCCAGCAGCTTCTGGGGGAGCAATCAGCCCCAGCATTTT. Residues: CASSFWGSNQPQHF.

This rearrangement joins TRBV11-3 to TRBJ2-3; D gene unclear. Germline lookup yields CDR1 SGHNT and CDR2 YENEEA. V lost 1 base to trimming and J lost 4 bases, with 6 bases between them. This CDR3 region has 13 residues. The CDR3 sequence: CASSLGRPDTQYF. CDR3 nucleotides: TGTGCCAGCAGCTTAGGCAGGCCAGATACGCAGTATTTT.

A few counts support this clone. The V call is TRBV5-6, the J call TRBJ1-1; no clear D gene. The CDR3 is made up of 13 amino acids. V gave up 3 bases and J gave up 3 bases, with 9 bases separating them. CDR1 and CDR2 from the germline V gene are SGHDT and YYEEEE. In DNA, the CDR3 is TGTGCCAGCAGCTGGGGTTTCGACACTGAAGCTTTCTTT. Protein product: CASSWGFDTEAFF.

The V call is TRBV12-3 or TRBV12-4, the J call TRBJ2-5; the D is unclear. V was cut by 6 bases and J by 0 bases, with 8 bases left in between. This CDR3 is built from 13 residues. Here the CDR3 reads CASRQPNQETQYF. The CDR3 DNA is TGTGCCAGCAGACAGCCAAACCAAGAGACCCAGTACTTC.

This clone has more than one count but fewer than ten. J is TRBJ2-7 and V is TRBV2, with no clear D. CDR1 and CDR2 (germline): SNHLY, FYNNEI. This CDR3 contains 16 residues. The ends were cut back, 6 bases at V and 7 bases at J, with 25 bases in the middle. Here the CDR3 DNA reads TGTGCCAGCAGCGTACGACGCTCCTCCGGGCCGCTGGAGCAGTACTTC. Protein: CASSVRRSSGPLEQYF.

V gene TRBV5-6 combines with J gene TRBJ2-1, with TRBD2 matching over 7 bases. The CDR3 has 12 amino acids. With V trimmed by 7 bases and J by 11 bases, 9 bases remained unmatched. Germline assignment: CDR1 SGHDT and CDR2 YYEEEE. CDR3: CASQQERGQQFF. In DNA, the CDR3 is TGTGCCAGCCAACAGGAGCGGGGACAGCAGTTCTTC.

V and J are TRBV9 and TRBJ2-7; D is unresolved. Germline V gene lookup returns CDR1 SGDLS and CDR2 YYNGEE. The CDR3 is 11 residues long. V was trimmed by 4 bases and J by 3 bases, leaving 5 bases between them. This chain's CDR3 is CASSKDYEQYF. The CDR3 DNA is TGTGCCAGCAGCAAGGACTACGAGCAGTACTTC. Supplemented by reference TRBV9 and TRBJ2-7, the full variable domain reads DSGVTQTPKHLITATGQRVTLRCSPRSGDLSVYWYQQSLDQGLQFLIQYYNGEERAKGNILERFSAQQFPDLHSELNLSSLELGDSALYFCASSKDYEQYFGPGTRLTVT.

On this clone: The sample contains more than one DNA sequence encoding this CDR3. The gene calls are TRBV24-1 and TRBJ1-1; D gene uncertain. The CDR3 has 12 residues. V dropped 4 bases and J dropped 5 bases, with 7 bases sitting between them. CDR1 is KGHDR, CDR2 SFDVKD, per germline. CDR3 sequence: CATSDRGTEAFF. The CDR3 region has the DNA TGTGCCACCAGTGACAGAGGAACTGAAGCTTTCTTT.

J is TRBJ1-4 and V is TRBV9, with TRBD1 identical over 9 bases. The trim removed 4 bases at V and 1 base at J, leaving 2 bases unmatched. The CDR3 is 15 residues long. Germline CDR1 SGDLS, CDR2 YYNGEE. For the CDR3, the DNA is TGTGCCAGCAGCTTGGGACAGGGAACTAATGAAAAACTGTTTTTT. It yields the protein CASSLGQGTNEKLFF.

The chain combines TRBV5-1 with TRBJ1-1; the D gene is possibly TRBD1 (5 bases). The CDR3 spans 14 residues. V was trimmed by 3 bases and J by 5 bases, leaving 14 bases between them. The germline V gene encodes CDR1 SGHRS and CDR2 YFSETQ. DNA for the CDR3: TGCGCCAGCAGCTATGGGGACGAGCCGACTGAAGCTTTCTTT. It codes for CASSYGDEPTEAFF.

The chain is built from TRBV6-5 and TRBJ1-1, with D perhaps matching TRBD1 (6 bases). Trimming cost V 10 bases and J 3 bases, with 21 bases left between them. This CDR3 has 15 amino acids. The V gene's germline CDR1 is MNHEY and CDR2 SVGAGI. The CDR3 protein is CATTGAGGGDTEAFF. The CDR3, as DNA: TGTGCCACCACGGGGGCGGGGGGAGGTGACACTGAAGCTTTCTTT.

This sequence joins TRBV9 and TRBJ1-1; D not resolved. The CDR3 consists of 14 residues. The germline V and J ends were trimmed by 0 bases and 0 bases, with 6 bases remaining between them. CDR1 SGDLS and CDR2 YYNGEE come from the germline V gene. The CDR3, as DNA: TGTGCCAGCAGCGTAGCACCTATGAACACTGAAGCTTTCTTT. Translating it yields CASSVAPMNTEAFF.

The chain uses TRBV6-2 or TRBV6-3 and TRBJ1-5, with 9 bases lining up with TRBD1. CDR1 and CDR2 (germline): MNHEY, SVGEGT. The CDR3 contains 14 residues. V dropped 6 bases and J dropped 5; count of bases not matched to a gene: 5. Here the CDR3 reads CASSKQGAHQPQHF. The CDR3 bases are TGTGCCAGCAGCAAACAGGGGGCTCATCAGCCCCAGCATTTT.